Described below is a single T cell receptor (beta chain) sequence and its context. Antigen unknown. The same CDR3 is also encoded by other DNA sequences in this sample. This sample is drawn from a study of siplizumab effects on memory and regulatory T cells. General observations from the study: Unstimulated subsets accounted for the mapping of only a minor share of the clones that were alloreactive.

The CDR3 is 13 residues long. V was trimmed by 6 bases and J by 2 bases, leaving 10 bases between them. CDR1 and CDR2 (germline): LNHDA, SQIVND (reference sequence). The method was immunoSEQ multiplex PCR; TCRdb's version includes in-frame clones alone and lacks a portion of them. Altogether over 65,000 clones are present, 93% being singletons, with the ten largest covering over 4%. This TCR derives from a human donor in good health. The rearrangement links TRBV19 to TRBJ1-2; no reliable D call. The sample was CD8+ T cells sorted from blood. The CDR3 protein is CASSPGQNYGYTF. The DNA for the CDR3 is TGTGCCAGTAGCCCCGGGCAGAACTATGGCTACACCTTC.